This record looks at one T cell receptor (beta chain) sequence and its context. Its antigen is unidentified. Autoimmune disease history or systemic immunosuppression was exclusionary. V lost 1 base and J 6 bases, leaving 13 bases between the germline ends. The CDR3 consists of 14 residues. Per the germline V gene, CDR1 is SGHKS and CDR2 is YYEKEE (reference sequence). This record belongs to a study of OX40 agonist ivuxolimab in advanced cancers. Turning to the study itself: Ivuxolimab was delivered to patients intravenously every 2 weeks at doses spanning 0.01 to 10 mg/kg.

Study-wide results and caveats: In CD8+ T cells, expanded clones were on average more numerous than in CD4+.

The method was immunoSEQ multiplex PCR; TCRdb's version includes in-frame clones alone and lacks a portion of them. The sample lists 65,000 to 100,000 clones; 90% to 95% were seen once. Sequencing was performed on CD4+ or CD8+ T cells sorted from blood, taken in a trial of the OX40 agonist ivuxolimab. The receptor was derived from an adult with an advanced solid tumor such as melanoma, head and neck, liver or kidney cancer. V usage is TRBV5-5 and J usage is TRBJ1-2; no firm D call. DNA for the CDR3: TGTGCCAGCAGCTTGTTCATGGGAGACGATGGCTACACCTTC. Protein product: CASSLFMGDDGYTF.